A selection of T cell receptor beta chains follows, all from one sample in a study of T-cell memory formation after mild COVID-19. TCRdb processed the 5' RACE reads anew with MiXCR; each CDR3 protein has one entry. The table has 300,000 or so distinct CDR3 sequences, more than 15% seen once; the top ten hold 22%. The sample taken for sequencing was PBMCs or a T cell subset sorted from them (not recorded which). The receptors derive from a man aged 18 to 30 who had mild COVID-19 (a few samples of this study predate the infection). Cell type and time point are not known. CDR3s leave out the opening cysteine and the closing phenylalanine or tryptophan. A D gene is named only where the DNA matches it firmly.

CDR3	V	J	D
ASRTVPGGNQPQH	TRBV5-1	TRBJ1-5	.
ASSGEAGTTNEQF	TRBV9	TRBJ2-1	TRBD2
ASSSSRTEAF	TRBV7-8	TRBJ1-1	.
ASSYSRGNEKLF	TRBV6-6	TRBJ1-4	.
ASSLHLATNTDTQY	TRBV4-2	TRBJ2-3	.
ASNWGTNYGYT	TRBV19	TRBJ1-2	.
ASSLASWETQY	TRBV12-3/TRBV12-4	TRBJ2-5	.
ASSLIPGVTGEQY	TRBV18	TRBJ2-7	.
ASSVLTSGRSTDTQY	TRBV9	TRBJ2-3	TRBD2
ASSYSGLAGVEQF	TRBV6-2/TRBV6-3	TRBJ2-1	TRBD2
ASSPQGDAFGYT	TRBV18	TRBJ1-2	TRBD1
ASSLVVRAEAF	TRBV5-1	TRBJ1-1	.
ASSLGLLNTWELF	TRBV5-1	TRBJ2-2	.
ASSSTGGYSSGNTIY	TRBV5-1	TRBJ1-3	TRBD1
ASTYSLDTQY	TRBV6-2/TRBV6-3	TRBJ2-3	.
ASSFRGQGSNEQF	TRBV12-3/TRBV12-4	TRBJ2-1	.
ASSRTSGGAANTGELF	TRBV6-6	TRBJ2-2	TRBD2
ASSHREGLLTDTQY	TRBV7-6	TRBJ2-3	TRBD2